This T cell receptor beta chain was captured by sequencing in a study of T cell repertoires in cytomegalovirus infection. TCRdb re-called the reads through MiXCR, storing one row per CDR3 protein. The table has roughly 640,000 distinct CDR3 sequences, 24% seen once. Trimming pared 1 base from V and 2 bases from J, leaving 11 bases between. The CDR3 contains 16 residues. Germline-derived CDR1 and CDR2 are LGHDT and YNNKEL (reference sequence). The chain employs TRBV3-1 and TRBJ2-2; the D gene is possibly TRBD2 (6 bases). The TCR was taken from a human donor in good health (CMV status not recorded). Some clones in this sample may be carry-over from other donors' samples. The sample was CD8+ T cells from PBMCs. The CDR3 loop reads CASSQAAGPNTGELFF. The DNA of the CDR3 is TGTGCCAGCAGCCAAGCTGCGGGACCCAACACCGGGGAGCTGTTTTTT.